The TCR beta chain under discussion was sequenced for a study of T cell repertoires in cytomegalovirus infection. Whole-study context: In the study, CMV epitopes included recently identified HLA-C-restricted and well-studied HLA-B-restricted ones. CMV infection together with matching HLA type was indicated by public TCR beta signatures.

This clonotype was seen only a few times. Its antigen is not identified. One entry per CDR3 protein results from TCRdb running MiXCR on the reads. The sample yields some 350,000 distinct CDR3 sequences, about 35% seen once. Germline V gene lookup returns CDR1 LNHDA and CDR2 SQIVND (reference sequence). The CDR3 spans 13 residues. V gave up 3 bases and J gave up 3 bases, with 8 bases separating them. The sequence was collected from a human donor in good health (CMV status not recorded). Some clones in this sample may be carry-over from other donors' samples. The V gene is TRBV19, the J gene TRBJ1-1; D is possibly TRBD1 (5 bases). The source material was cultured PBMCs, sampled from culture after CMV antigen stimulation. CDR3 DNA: TGTGCCAGTAGTATTTTGGGGGACACTGAAGCTTTCTTT. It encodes CASSILGDTEAFF.